The T cell receptor beta chain described here comes from a study of vaccination and CD4 T cells after COVID-19. TCRdb re-analysed the PCR reads in MiXCR, keeping a single row per CDR3 protein. The repertoire consists of 15,000 to 16,000 distinct CDR3 sequences, with around 69% occurring once and the leading ten covering about 1.1%. The germline V gene encodes CDR1 MDHEN and CDR2 SYDVKM. The V gene end was trimmed by 5 bases and the J gene end by 5 bases; junction bases not matched to a gene: 9. This CDR3 region has 15 residues. This specimen consisted of CD4+ T cells from blood, obtained after SARS-CoV-2 vaccination. The chain is built from TRBV28 and TRBJ1-1; 9 bases are a match to TRBD1. This TCR came from a human donor who had recovered from COVID-19. Here the CDR3 DNA reads TGTGCCAGCAGTACTTGGGACAGGGCGCGAACTGAAGCTTTCTTT. As protein: CASSTWDRARTEAFF. Combining the CDR3 with reference TRBV28 and TRBJ1-1 gives the whole variable domain DVKVTQSSRYLVKRTGEKVFLECVQDMDHENMFWYRQDPGLGLRLIYFSYDVKMKEKGDIPEGYSVSREKKERFSLILESASTNQTSMYLCASSTWDRARTEAFFGQGTRLTVV.